This T cell receptor (beta chain) was recorded in a study of blood T cell repertoires in COVID-19. Study details: The United States, Italy and Spain were the sources of the acute and convalescent COVID-19 samples. In each case, the material was cDNA or gDNA derived from T cells, B-cell-depleted T cells, or PBMCs.

Methods used by the authors: Cell counts per sample came from amplifying reference gene primers. Data came from immunoSEQ multiplex PCR; TCRdb stores just in-frame clones and leaves some out. That table gives V, J and clone size, and the DNA gave D and trimming. This sample has tens of thousands of clones, with 80% to 90% found just once. CDR1 and CDR2 (germline): SGHNT, YYREEE (reference sequence). Losses at the gene ends were 4 bases for V and 3 bases for J; bases not matched to a gene: 11. This CDR3 has 17 amino acids. The sequence derives from a man in his sixties with acute or convalescent COVID-19. This chain connects TRBV5-4 to TRBJ1-4, with TRBD1 matching 8 bases. The sequencing sample was made of peripheral blood. The DNA for the CDR3 is TGTGCCAGCAGCCTGATGCCAGGGGGCGCACCTAATGAAAAACTGTTTTTT. As protein: CASSLMPGGAPNEKLFF.